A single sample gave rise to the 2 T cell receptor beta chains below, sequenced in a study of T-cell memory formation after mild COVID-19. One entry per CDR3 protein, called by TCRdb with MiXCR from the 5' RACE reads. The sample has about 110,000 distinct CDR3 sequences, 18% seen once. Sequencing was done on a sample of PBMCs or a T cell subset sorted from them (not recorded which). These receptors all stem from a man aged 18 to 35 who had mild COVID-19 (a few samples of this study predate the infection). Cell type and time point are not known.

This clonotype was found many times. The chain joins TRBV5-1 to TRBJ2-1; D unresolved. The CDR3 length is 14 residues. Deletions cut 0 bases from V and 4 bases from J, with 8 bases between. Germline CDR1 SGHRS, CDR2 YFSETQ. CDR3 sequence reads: CASSLEPRYNEQFF. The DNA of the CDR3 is TGCGCCAGCAGCTTGGAACCTAGGTACAATGAGCAGTTCTTC.

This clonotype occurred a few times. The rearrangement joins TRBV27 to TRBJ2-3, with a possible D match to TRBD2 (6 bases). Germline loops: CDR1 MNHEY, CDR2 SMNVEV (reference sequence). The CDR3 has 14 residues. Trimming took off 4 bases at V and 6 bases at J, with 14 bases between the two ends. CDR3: CASSSMGLGDTQYF. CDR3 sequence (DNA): TGTGCCAGCAGTTCTATGGGACTGGGGGATACGCAGTATTTT.